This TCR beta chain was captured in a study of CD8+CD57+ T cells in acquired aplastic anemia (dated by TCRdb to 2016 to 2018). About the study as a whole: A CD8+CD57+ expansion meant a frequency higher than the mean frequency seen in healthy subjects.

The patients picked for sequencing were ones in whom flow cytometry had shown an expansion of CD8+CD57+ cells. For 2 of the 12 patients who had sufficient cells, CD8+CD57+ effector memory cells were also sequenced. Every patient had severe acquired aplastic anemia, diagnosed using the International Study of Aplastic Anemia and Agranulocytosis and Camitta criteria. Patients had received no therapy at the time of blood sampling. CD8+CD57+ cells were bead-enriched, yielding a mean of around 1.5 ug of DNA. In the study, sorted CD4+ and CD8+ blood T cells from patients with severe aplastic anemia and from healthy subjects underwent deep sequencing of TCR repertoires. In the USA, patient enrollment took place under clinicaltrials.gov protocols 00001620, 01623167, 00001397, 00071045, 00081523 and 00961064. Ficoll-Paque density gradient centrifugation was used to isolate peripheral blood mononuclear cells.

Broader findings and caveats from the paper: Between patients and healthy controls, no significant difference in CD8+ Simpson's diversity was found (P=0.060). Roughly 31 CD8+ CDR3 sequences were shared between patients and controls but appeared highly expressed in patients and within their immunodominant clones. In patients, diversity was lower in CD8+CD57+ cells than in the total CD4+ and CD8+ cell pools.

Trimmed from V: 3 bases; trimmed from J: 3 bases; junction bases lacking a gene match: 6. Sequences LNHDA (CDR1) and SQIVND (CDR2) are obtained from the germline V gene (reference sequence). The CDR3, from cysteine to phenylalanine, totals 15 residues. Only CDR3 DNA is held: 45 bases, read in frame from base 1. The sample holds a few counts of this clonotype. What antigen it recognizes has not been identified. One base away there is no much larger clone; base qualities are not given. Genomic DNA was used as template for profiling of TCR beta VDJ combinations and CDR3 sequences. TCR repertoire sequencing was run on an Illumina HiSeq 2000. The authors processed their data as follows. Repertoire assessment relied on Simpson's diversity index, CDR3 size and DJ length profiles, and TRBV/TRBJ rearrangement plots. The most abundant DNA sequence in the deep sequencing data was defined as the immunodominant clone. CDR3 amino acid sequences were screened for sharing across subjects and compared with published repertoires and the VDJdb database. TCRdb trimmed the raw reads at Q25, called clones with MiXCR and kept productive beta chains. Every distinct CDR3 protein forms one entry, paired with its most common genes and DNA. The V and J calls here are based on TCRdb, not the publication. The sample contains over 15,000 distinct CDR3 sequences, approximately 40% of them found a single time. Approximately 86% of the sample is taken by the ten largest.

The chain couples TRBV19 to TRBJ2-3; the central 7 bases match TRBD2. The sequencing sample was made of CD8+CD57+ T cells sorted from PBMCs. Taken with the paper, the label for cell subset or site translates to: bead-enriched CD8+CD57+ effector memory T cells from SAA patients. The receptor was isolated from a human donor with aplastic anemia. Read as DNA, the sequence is TGTGCCAGTAGTATGACCGTGGGGGGGACAGATACGCAGTATTTT. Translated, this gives CASSMTVGGTDTQYF.